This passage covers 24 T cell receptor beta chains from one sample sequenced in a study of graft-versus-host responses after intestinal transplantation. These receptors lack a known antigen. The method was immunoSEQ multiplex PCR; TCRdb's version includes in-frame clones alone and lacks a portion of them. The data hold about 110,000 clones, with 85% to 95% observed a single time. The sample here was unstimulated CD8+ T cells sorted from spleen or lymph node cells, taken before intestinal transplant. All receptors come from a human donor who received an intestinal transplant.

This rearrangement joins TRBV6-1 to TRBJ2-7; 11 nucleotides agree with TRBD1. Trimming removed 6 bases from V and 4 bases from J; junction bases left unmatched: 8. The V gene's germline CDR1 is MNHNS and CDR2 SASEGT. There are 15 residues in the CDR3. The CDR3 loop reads CASSPGTGGWYEQYF. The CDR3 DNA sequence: TGTGCCAGCAGCCCCGGGACAGGGGGTTGGTACGAGCAGTACTTC.

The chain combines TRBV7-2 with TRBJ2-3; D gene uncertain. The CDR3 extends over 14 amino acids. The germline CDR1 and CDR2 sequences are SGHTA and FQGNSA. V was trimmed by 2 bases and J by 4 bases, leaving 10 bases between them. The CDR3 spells CASSLWPNADTQYF. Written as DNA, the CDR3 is TGTGCCAGCAGCTTATGGCCCAACGCAGATACGCAGTATTTT.

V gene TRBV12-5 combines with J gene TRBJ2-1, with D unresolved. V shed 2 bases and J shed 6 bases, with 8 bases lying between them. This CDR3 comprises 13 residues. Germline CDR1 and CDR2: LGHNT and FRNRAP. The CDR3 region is CASGLFPTNEQFF. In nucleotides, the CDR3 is TGTGCTAGTGGTTTGTTTCCCACCAATGAGCAGTTCTTC.

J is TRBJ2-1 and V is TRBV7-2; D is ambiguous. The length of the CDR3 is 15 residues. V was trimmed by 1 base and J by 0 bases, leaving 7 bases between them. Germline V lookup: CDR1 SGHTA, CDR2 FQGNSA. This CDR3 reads CASSLGSFSYNEQFF. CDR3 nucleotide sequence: TGTGCCAGCAGCTTAGGGAGTTTCTCCTACAATGAGCAGTTCTTC.

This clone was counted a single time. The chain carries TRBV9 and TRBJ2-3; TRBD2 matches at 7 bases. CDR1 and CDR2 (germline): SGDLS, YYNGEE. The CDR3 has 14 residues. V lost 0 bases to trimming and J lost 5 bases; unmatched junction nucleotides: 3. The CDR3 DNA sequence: TGTGCCAGCAGCGTAGGGGCTAGCGGAGATACGCAGTATTTT. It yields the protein CASSVGASGDTQYF.

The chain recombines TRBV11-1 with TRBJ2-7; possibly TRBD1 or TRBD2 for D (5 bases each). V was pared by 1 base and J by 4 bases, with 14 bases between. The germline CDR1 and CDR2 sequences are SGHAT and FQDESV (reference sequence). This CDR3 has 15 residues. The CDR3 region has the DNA TGTGCCAGCAGCTTAGACATGGGGGTCCTATACGAGCAGTACTTC. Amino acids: CASSLDMGVLYEQYF. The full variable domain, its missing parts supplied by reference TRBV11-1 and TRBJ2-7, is EAEVAQSPRYKITEKSQAVAFWCDPISGHATLYWYRQILGQGPELLVQFQDESVVDDSQLPKDRFSAERLKGVDSTLKIQPAELGDSAMYLCASSLDMGVLYEQYFGPGTRLTVT.

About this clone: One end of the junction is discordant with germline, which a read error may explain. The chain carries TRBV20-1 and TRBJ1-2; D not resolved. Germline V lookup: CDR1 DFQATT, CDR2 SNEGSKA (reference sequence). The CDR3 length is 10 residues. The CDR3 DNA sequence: TGCAGTGCCAGAGATTGGGAGGACACCTTC. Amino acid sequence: CSARDWEDTF.

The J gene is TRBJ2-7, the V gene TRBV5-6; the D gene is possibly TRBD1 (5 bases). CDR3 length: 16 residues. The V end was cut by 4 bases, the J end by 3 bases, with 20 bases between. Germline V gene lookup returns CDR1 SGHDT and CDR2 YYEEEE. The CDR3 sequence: CASSQGTLAPNYEQYF. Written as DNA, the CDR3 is TGTGCCAGCAGCCAGGGAACCCTGGCCCCGAACTACGAGCAGTACTTC. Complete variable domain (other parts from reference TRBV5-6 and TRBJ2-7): DAGVTQSPTHLIKTRGQQVTLRCSPKSGHDTVSWYQQALGQGPQFIFQYYEEEERQRGNFPDRFSGHQFPNYSSELNVNALLLGDSALYLCASSQGTLAPNYEQYFGPGTRLTVT.

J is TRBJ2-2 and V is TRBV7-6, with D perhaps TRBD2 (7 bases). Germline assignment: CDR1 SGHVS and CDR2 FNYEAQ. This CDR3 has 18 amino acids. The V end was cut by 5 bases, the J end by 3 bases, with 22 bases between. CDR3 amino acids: CASSRPKGGSTHTGELFF. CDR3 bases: TGTGCCAGCAGCAGACCCAAGGGGGGGTCCACACACACCGGGGAGCTGTTTTTT.

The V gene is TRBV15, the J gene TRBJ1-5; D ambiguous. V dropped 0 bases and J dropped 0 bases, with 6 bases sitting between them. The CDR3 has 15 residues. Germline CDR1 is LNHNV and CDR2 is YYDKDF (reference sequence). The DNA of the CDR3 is TGTGCCACCAGCAGAGATCGGGCTAGCAATCAGCCCCAGCATTTT. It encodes CATSRDRASNQPQHF.

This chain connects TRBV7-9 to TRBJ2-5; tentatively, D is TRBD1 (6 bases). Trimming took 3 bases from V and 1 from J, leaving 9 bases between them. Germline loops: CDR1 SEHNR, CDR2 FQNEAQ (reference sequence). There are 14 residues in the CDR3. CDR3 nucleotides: TGTGCCAGCAGCTTCGGACAGCTCCAAGAGACCCAGTACTTC. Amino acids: CASSFGQLQETQYF.

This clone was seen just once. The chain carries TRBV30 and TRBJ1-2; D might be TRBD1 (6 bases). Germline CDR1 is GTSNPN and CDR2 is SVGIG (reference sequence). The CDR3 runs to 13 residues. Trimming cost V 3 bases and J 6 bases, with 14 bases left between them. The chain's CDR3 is CAWSLTGSHGYTF. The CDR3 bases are TGTGCCTGGAGCCTAACAGGGTCGCATGGCTACACCTTC. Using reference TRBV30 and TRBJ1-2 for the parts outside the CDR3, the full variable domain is SQTIHQWPATLVQPVGSPLSLECTVEGTSNPNLYWYRQAAGRGLQLLFYSVGIGQISSEVPQNLSASRPQDRQFILSSKKLLLSDSGFYLCAWSLTGSHGYTFGSGTRLTVV.

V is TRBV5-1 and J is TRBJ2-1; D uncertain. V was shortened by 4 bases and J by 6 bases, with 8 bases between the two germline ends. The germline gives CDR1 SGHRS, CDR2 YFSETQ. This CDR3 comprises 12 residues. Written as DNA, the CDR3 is TGCGCCAGCAGCCTCCCCCCCAATGAGCAGTTCTTC. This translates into CASSLPPNEQFF.

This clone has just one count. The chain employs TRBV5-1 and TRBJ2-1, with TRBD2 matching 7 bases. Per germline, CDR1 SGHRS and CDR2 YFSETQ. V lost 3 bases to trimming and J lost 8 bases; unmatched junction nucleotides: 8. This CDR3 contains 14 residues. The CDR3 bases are TGCGCCAGCAGCTGGGCGGGAGCGCTCGATGAGCAGTTCTTC. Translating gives CASSWAGALDEQFF. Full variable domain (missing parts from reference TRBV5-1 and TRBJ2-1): KAGVTQTPRYLIKTRGQQVTLSCSPISGHRSVSWYQQTPGQGLQFLFEYFSETQRNKGNFPGRFSGRQFSNSRSEMNVSTLELGDSALYLCASSWAGALDEQFFGPGTRLTVL.

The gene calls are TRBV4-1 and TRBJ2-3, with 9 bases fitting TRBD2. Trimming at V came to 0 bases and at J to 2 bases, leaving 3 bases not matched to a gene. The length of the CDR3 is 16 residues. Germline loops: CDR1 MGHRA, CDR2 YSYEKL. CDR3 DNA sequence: TGCGCCAGCAGCCAAGATCTAGCGGGATCCACAGATACGCAGTATTTT. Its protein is CASSQDLAGSTDTQYF.

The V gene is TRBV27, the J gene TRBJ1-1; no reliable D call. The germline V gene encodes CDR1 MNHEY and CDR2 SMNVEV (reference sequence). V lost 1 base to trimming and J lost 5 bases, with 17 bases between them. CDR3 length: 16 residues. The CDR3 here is CASSLFPPDFGTEAFF. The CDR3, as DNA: TGTGCCAGCAGTTTATTTCCCCCAGATTTTGGGACTGAAGCTTTCTTT.

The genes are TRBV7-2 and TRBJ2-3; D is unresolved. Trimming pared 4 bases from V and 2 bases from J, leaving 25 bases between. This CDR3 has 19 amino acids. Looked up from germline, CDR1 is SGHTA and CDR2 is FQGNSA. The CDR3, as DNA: TGTGCCAGCAGCTCCCGGACCCAGGCATTCCCCCGGCCCACAGATACGCAGTATTTT. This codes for CASSSRTQAFPRPTDTQYF.

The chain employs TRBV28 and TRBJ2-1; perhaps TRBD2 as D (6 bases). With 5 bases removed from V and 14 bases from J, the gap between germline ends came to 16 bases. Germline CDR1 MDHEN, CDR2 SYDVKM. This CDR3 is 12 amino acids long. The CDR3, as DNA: TGTGCCAGCAGTCCTCTAGCGCATCACGAGTTCTTC. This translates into CASSPLAHHEFF.

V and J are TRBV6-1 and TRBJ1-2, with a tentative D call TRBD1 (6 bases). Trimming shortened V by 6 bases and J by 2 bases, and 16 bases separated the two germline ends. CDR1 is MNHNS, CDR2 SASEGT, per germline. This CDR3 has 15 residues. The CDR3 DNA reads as TGTGCCAGCAGCTTTTACCTTGGACAGAACTATGGCTACACCTTC. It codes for CASSFYLGQNYGYTF.

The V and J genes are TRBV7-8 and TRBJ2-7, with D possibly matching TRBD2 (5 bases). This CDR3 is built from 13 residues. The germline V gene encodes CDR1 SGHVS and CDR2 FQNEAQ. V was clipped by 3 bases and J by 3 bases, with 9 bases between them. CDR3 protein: CASSLGGLYEQYF. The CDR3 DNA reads TGTGCCAGCAGCTTGGGCGGGCTCTACGAGCAGTACTTC.

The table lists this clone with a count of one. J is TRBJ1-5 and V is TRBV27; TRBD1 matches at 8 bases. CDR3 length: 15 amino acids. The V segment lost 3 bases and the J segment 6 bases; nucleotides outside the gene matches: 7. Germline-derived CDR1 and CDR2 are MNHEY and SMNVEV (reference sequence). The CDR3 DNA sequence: TGTGCCAGCAGTTTCTCAGGGGGCGGGAGTCAGCCCCAGCATTTT. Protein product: CASSFSGGGSQPQHF.

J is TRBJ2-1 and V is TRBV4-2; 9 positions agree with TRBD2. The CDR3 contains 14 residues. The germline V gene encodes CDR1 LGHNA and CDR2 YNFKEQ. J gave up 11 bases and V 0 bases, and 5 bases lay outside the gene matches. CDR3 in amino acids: CASSQERAGGKQFF. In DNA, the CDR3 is TGTGCCAGCAGCCAAGAACGAGCGGGAGGTAAGCAGTTCTTC.

The CDR3 reads CASSLDVGRARTDTQYF. CDR3 DNA sequence: TGTGCCAGCAGTTTAGACGTCGGGAGGGCCCGCACAGATACGCAGTATTTT. The chain employs TRBV27 and TRBJ2-3; 8 bases map to TRBD2. V lost 2 bases, J lost 1 base, and 8 bases stayed unmatched. This CDR3 is built from 17 residues. Germline CDR1 reads MNHEY; CDR2 reads SMNVEV (reference sequence).

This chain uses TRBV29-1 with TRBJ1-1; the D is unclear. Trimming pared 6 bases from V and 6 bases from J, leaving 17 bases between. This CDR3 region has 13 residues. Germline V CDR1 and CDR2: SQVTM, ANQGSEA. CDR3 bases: TGCAGCGTCCTGGTGGGCATGGGCGCTGAAGCTTTCTTT. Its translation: CSVLVGMGAEAFF.